The T cell receptor beta chain described here comes from a study of cytomegalovirus exposure and HLA in healthy donors. Study-level results: A few CMV-associated chains were confirmed in vitro to be specific for CMV antigens. When analyzed later, a missense DCLRE1C variant was found to be linked to TCR beta V- and J-gene trimming. Fewer N-insertions than the approximately 700-donor mean were reportedly shown by an Asian-associated ancestry cluster in a later analysis.

Concerning this clone: Antigen unknown.

13 Jbeta primers and 60 Vbeta primers were used for the PCR. The protocol was immunoSEQ multiplex PCR, while the TCRdb copy is restricted to in-frame clones and leaves out a portion. The sample's table shows around 200,000 clones. Trimming pared 10 bases from V and 1 base from J, leaving 13 bases between. This CDR3 has 13 residues. Germline V gene sequence: CDR1 SEHNR, CDR2 FQNEAQ (reference sequence). This receptor was identified in a woman in her 30s in good health and CMV-seropositive. The rearrangement uses TRBV7-9 and TRBJ2-5, with D perhaps TRBD1 or TRBD2 (6 bases each). Specimen: PBMCs. The CDR3 region has the DNA TGTGCCACCAGGGGAGGCGCCCAAGAGACCCAGTACTTC. Protein: CATRGGAQETQYF.